The T cell receptor (beta chain) under discussion was sequenced for a study of CD8+CD57+ T cells in acquired aplastic anemia. Looking at the study overall: On average, sorted CD4+ and CD8+ cells gave approximately 3.1 ug of DNA. General study points: About 30 was the count of CD8+ CDR3 sequences that patients shared with controls.

Both TCR beta VDJ combination and CDR3 sequence profiling were carried out. Genomic DNA was the template for this profiling. TCRdb itself ran the reads through MiXCR, one entry per CDR3 protein. The sample records roughly 290,000 distinct CDR3 sequences, 45% to 65% being singletons. In the case of this clonotype: Its antigen is currently unknown.

Selection for sequencing was limited to patients who had shown CD8+CD57+ cell expansion by flow cytometry. There was no therapy given to any patient before the blood sampling took place. V was shortened by 6 bases and J by 4 bases, with 13 bases between the two germline ends. CDR3 length: 13 residues. Germline lookup yields CDR1 SQVTM and CDR2 ANQGSEA. This receptor was taken from a human donor with aplastic anemia. Sequencing used sorted CD4+, CD8+, or CD8+CD57+ T cells (not recorded which) from PBMCs. This chain uses TRBV29-1 with TRBJ2-1; a weak D match, TRBD1 (6 bases). In nucleotides, the CDR3 is TGCAGCGTGGATGGACAGTCATACAATGAGCAGTTCTTC. It is translated as CSVDGQSYNEQFF.